This passage covers 13 T cell receptor beta chains from one sample sequenced in a study of tissue T cells after allogeneic stem cell transplantation. Measured with immunoSEQ multiplex PCR; TCRdb has only the in-frame clones, and not every one. The table has more than 45,000 clones, around 70% seen once; the top ten hold under 0.9%. The sequenced material came from sorted cells pooled from one or two spleens. The receptor set was obtained from a pool of C57BL/6 mice in good health.

Turning to this clone: A read error may account for a junction end that differs from germline. Gene names denote mouse genes. Read coverage stops 1 residue before the CDR3 terminus; the germline J gene supplies the remainder. The rearrangement joins TRBV14 to TRBJ2-7; TRBD1 might be the D (5 bases). Germline V gives CDR1 SGHDT, CDR2 FRDEAV. The CDR3 contains 13 residues. The sequenced part of the CDR3 DNA is TGTGCCGGCAGTCCTCGACAGATCTATGAACAGTAC. Translation gives CAGSPRQIYEQY. The full CDR3 is CAGSPRQIYEQYF.

Concerning this clone itself: Here the gene names and germline are mouse. CDR3 bases read: TGTGCTAGCAGTCAATCCGGGACAGCAAACTCCGACTACACC. Its protein is CASSQSGTANSDYT. Given in full, the CDR3 is CASSQSGTANSDYTF. This chain connects TRBV21 to TRBJ1-2, with 7 bases fitting TRBD1. Sequencing ends 1 residue short of the CDR3 end; the germline J gene provides the rest. TRBV21 is noted as an ORF with a role that remains uncertain. After removal of 0 bases from V and 0 bases from J, the junction contained 1 base not matched to a gene. The CDR3 runs 15 residues.

This clone was observed a few times. Each gene name is a mouse one. The read comes to an end 1 residue before the CDR3 does, leaving the germline J gene to fill in the end. The chain recombines TRBV19 with TRBJ1-2, with 8 positions matching TRBD1. V was pared by 0 bases and J by 2 bases, with 0 bases of the junction left unmatched. Germline V gene sequence: CDR1 FNHDT, CDR2 SITEND (reference sequence). The CDR3 has 14 residues. CDR3 amino acids: CASSIDRGNSDYTF. The CDR3 DNA, read in part, is TGTGCCAGCAGTATAGACAGGGGGAACTCCGACTACACC.

Of note for this clone: The germline and genes are mouse ones. Read sequence stops 1 residue before the CDR3 end, and the germline J gene provides the missing end. This sample includes further DNA sequences coding for the same CDR3. The V gene is TRBV12-1, the J gene TRBJ1-4, with 8 bases identical to TRBD1. The CDR3 extends over 14 amino acids. Germline V gives CDR1 SGHSN, CDR2 HYEKVE. Losses at the gene ends were 2 bases for V and 2 bases for J; bases not matched to a gene: 0. CDR3 loop: CASSPGGSNERLFF. The sequenced CDR3 bases are TGTGCCAGCTCTCCAGGGGGCTCCAACGAAAGATTATTT. Filled out from reference TRBV12-1 and TRBJ1-4, the complete variable domain reads DSGVVQSPRHIIKEKGGRSVLTCIPISGHSNVVWYQQTLGKELKFLIQHYEKVERDKGFLPSRFSVQQFDDYHSEMNMSALELEDSAMYFCASSPGGSNERLFFGHGTKLSVL.

This clone was counted only a few times. The gene names given are mouse names. The read stops 1 residue short of the end of the CDR3; the missing end is completed from the germline J gene. The chain is built from TRBV2 and TRBJ2-7, with 10 bases fitting TRBD2. The CDR3 consists of 14 residues. The V gene's germline CDR1 is LGHNA and CDR2 YSYQKL. J gave up 3 bases and V 5 bases, and 4 bases lay outside the gene matches. CDR3 DNA (partial): TGTGCCAGCAGCACCGGGACTGGGGTCTATGAACAGTAC. Translation gives CASSTGTGVYEQY. The CDR3 as a whole reads CASSTGTGVYEQYF.

As regards this clone: The gene names given are mouse names. The read falls 1 residue short of the CDR3 end, and the missing part is taken from the germline J gene. This chain joins TRBV12-2 and TRBJ1-1; TRBD1 might be the D (5 bases). The germline V gene has CDR1 SGHLS and CDR2 HYDKME. V lost 0 bases to trimming and J lost 8 bases, with 9 bases between them. The CDR3 length is 12 residues. The CDR3 loop reads CASSLDGGEVFF. Partial CDR3 DNA: TGTGCCAGCTCTCTCGATGGGGGGGAAGTCTTC.

On this clone: Here the gene names and germline are mouse. The read gets to within 1 residue of the CDR3 end, and the germline J gene fills in the rest. The rearrangement joins TRBV3 to TRBJ2-7; 9 bases agree with TRBD2. The CDR3 is 14 amino acids. CDR1 SNHLY and CDR2 FYNGKV come from the germline V gene (reference sequence). J was trimmed by 7 bases and V by 0 bases; bases with no gene match: 4. The CDR3 reads CASSLAGGAGEQYF. The covered CDR3 bases are TGTGCCAGCAGCTTAGCTGGGGGGGCTGGAGAACAGTAC.

As for this clone: The genes and germline here are from mouse. The sequenced fragment ends 1 residue before the CDR3 boundary, so the rest is inferred from the germline J gene. The chain links TRBV19 to TRBJ1-6, with 7 bases that match TRBD1. TRBJ1-6 is an ORF, and what it does is uncertain. J gave up 3 bases and V 2 bases, and 2 bases lay outside the gene matches. The CDR3 runs to 15 residues. CDR1 and CDR2 (germline): FNHDT, SITEND (reference sequence). The chain's CDR3 is CASSMRQGYNSPLYF. CDR3 DNA, as far as it was read: TGTGCCAGCAGTATGAGACAGGGCTATAATTCGCCCCTCTAC.

About this clone itself: Mismatch with germline at one junction end may stem from a read error. The genes are named according to mouse. Sequencing ends 1 residue short of the CDR3 end; the germline J gene provides the rest. This chain joins TRBV20 and TRBJ2-7, with TRBD1 matching 7 bases. The CDR3 loop spans 12 amino acids. Germline V gene sequence: CDR1 GFQATS, CDR2 STVNSAI. The CDR3 reads CGAGDRKYEQYF. Incomplete CDR3 DNA: TGTGGTGCTGGGGACAGAAAATATGAACAGTAC.

A word on this clone: Genes and germline are mouse. The read halts 1 residue ahead of the CDR3 end, with the missing end drawn from the germline J gene. The V and J genes are TRBV12-2 and TRBJ2-7; 10 bases line up with TRBD2. This CDR3 is built from 12 residues. Germline CDR1 and CDR2: SGHLS and HYDKME. The V gene end was trimmed by 2 bases and the J gene end by 6 bases; junction bases not matched to a gene: 0. CDR3 residues: CASSRLGGEQYF. The CDR3 DNA, read in part, is TGTGCCAGCTCTCGACTGGGGGGTGAACAGTAC. Full variable domain (missing parts from reference TRBV12-2 and TRBJ2-7): NSGVVQSPRYIIKGKGERSILKCIPISGHLSVAWYQQTQGQELKFFIQHYDKMERDKGNLPSRFSVQQFDDYHSEMNMSALELEDSAVYFCASSRLGGEQYFGPGTRLTVL.

A word on this clone: The gene symbols are mouse symbols. The DNA read from the CDR3 is TGTGCCAGCAGTATAAAGACAACTTCTGGAAATACGCTCTAT. Protein sequence: CASSIKTTSGNTLY. The CDR3, in full, reads CASSIKTTSGNTLYF. The chain is built from TRBV19 and TRBJ1-3; D is unclear. The CDR3 is cut off 1 residue early in the read; its end comes from the germline J gene. Germline values: CDR1 FNHDT, CDR2 SITEND (reference sequence). The V end was cut by 1 base, the J end by 0 bases, with 8 bases between. This CDR3 spans 15 amino acids.

On this clone: The listed genes are named as in mouse. The DNA ends 1 residue before the CDR3 does, and the rest of the CDR3 is filled in from the germline J gene. The chain combines TRBV31 with TRBJ2-5; D gene unclear. Trimming stripped 0 bases from V and 0 bases from J, with 7 bases between. The CDR3 runs 14 residues. Germline CDR1 and CDR2: GKSSPN and SITVG. The CDR3 DNA, read in part, is TGTGCCTGGAGTCTAGTGGGTAACCAAGACACCCAGTAC. It encodes CAWSLVGNQDTQY. The entire CDR3 sequence reads CAWSLVGNQDTQYF.

This clone was detected only once. Mouse germline and gene names are used. The read ends 1 residue before the CDR3 terminus; that terminus is restored from the germline J gene. The chain joins TRBV19 to TRBJ1-6; D perhaps matches TRBD1 (5 bases). TRBJ1-6 is an open reading frame, and its role is uncertain. CDR1 is FNHDT, CDR2 SITEND, per germline (reference sequence). The CDR3 has 13 amino acids. V was cut by 5 bases and J by 8 bases, with 11 bases left in between. CDR3 bases read: TGTGCCAGCAGCTCAGGGAGGGATTCGCCCCTCTAC. Residues: CASSSGRDSPLY. The full CDR3 protein reads CASSSGRDSPLYF.